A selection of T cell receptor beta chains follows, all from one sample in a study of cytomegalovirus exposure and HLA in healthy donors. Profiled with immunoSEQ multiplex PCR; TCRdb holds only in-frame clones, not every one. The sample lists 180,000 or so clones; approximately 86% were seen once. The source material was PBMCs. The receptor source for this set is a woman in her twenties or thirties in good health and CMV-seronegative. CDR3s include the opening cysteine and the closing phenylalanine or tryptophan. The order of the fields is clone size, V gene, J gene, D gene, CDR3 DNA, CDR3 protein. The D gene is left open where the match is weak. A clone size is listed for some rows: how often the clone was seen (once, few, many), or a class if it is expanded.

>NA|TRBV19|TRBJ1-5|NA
TGTGCCAGTAGTATTTACATTGCAAATCAGCCCCAGCATTTT
CASSIYIANQPQHF
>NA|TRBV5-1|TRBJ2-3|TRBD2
TGCGCCAGCAGCTCAAACGGATTGACTAGCGGGAGTTCAGATACGCAGTATTTT
CASSSNGLTSGSSDTQYF
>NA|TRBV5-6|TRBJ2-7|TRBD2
TGTGCCAGCAGCTTACTAGCGGGGTTTTACGAGCAGTACTTC
CASSLLAGFYEQYF
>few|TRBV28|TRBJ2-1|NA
TGTGCCAGCAGGGGACTTGGACGCAACAATGAGCAGTTCTTC
CASRGLGRNNEQFF
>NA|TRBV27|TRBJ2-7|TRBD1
TGTGCCAGCAGTTCCCCACCCGACAGGGACCGAACCTACGAGCAGTACTTC
CASSSPPDRDRTYEQYF
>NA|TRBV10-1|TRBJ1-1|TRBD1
TGCGCCAGCGTCATAACAGGGGCCCTGAACACTGAAGCTTTCTTT
CASVITGALNTEAFF
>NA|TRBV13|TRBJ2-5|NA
TGTGCCAGCAGCTTAGAGGGCGGGGAGACCCAGTACTTC
CASSLEGGETQYF
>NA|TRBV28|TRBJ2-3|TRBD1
TGTGCCAGCAGTCCACAGGGGGACACAGATACGCAGTATTTT
CASSPQGDTDTQYF
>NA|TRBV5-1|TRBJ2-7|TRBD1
TGCGCCAGCAGCTTGCGGGACAGCGACTACGAGCAGTACTTC
CASSLRDSDYEQYF
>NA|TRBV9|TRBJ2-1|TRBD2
TGTGCCAGCAGCGTAGCTCCTAGCGGGGGGGCCTCCTACAATGAGCAGTTCTTC
CASSVAPSGGASYNEQFF
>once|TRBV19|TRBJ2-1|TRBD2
TGTGCCAGTAGTCCTGGACTCATAGCGGGAGGAAATGAGCAGTTCTTC
CASSPGLIAGGNEQFF
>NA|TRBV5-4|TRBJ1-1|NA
TGTGCCAGCAGCTTTGGGGGAGGTCAGGGAGCTTTCTTT
CASSFGGGQGAFF
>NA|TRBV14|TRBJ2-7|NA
TGTGCCAGCAGCCAAGGCCCTCGGGACGAGCAGTACTTC
CASSQGPRDEQYF
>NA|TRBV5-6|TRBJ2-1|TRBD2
TGTGCCAGCAGCTTGCTTGGGGAGGGAGTGTACAATGAGCAGTTCTTC
CASSLLGEGVYNEQFF
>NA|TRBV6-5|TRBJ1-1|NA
TGTGCCAGCAGTTACGGGACACCGTTAGCTGAAGCTTTCTTT
CASSYGTPLAEAFF
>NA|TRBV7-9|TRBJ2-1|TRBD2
TGTGCCAGCAGCCTCTTAGCGGGAGCCTCGCATGAGCAGTTCTTC
CASSLLAGASHEQFF
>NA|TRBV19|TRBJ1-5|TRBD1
TGTGCCAGTAGTGGACAGGAGTATCAGCCCCAGCATTTT
CASSGQEYQPQHF
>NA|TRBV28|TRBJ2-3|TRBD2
TGTGCCAGCACTAGCGGGGGGTCAGATACGCAGTATTTT
CASTSGGSDTQYF
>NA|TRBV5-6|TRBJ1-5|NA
TGTGCCAGCAGCTTGCAGTCCACAAGCAATCAGCCCCAGCATTTT
CASSLQSTSNQPQHF
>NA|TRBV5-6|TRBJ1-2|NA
TGTGCCAGCAGCTTGAATGCAGGGGAGGGTGGCTACACCTTC
CASSLNAGEGGYTF
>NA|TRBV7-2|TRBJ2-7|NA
TGTGCCAGCAGCTTGGCAGGGAAGATCGAGCAGTACTTC
CASSLAGKIEQYF
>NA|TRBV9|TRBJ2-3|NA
TGTGCCAGCAGCGGTCTCTACGATACGCAGTATTTT
CASSGLYDTQYF
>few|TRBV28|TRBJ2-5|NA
TGTGCCAGCAGTTTCGACAGTCAAGAGACCCAGTACTTC
CASSFDSQETQYF
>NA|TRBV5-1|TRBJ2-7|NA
TGCGCCAGCAGCTTGGACAGGCCTGAGTCCGGCGAGCAGTACTTC
CASSLDRPESGEQYF
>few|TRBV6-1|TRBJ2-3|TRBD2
TGTGCCAGCAGTGAGACTAGCCTCAGCACAGATACGCAGTATTTT
CASSETSLSTDTQYF
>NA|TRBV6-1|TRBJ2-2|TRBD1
TGTGCCAGCAGTGAAGAGAACGAGTTGACAGGGTTGAACACCGGGGAGCTGTTTTTT
CASSEENELTGLNTGELFF
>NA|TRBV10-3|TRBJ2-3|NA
TGTGCCATCAGTGACCACACAGGTTATGGACCAGATACGCAGTATTTT
CAISDHTGYGPDTQYF
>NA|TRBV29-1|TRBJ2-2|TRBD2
TGCAGCGTTGCACAAGCGGGGGCAAACACCGGGGAGCTGTTTTTT
CSVAQAGANTGELFF
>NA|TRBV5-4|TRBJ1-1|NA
TGTGCCAGCAGCTTGGGCCGCCAGGGGAACACTGAAGCTTTCTTT
CASSLGRQGNTEAFF
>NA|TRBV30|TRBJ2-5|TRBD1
TGTGCCTGGAGAACGACAGGGGGGGAGACCCAGTACTTC
CAWRTTGGETQYF
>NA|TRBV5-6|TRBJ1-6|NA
TGTGCCAGCAGCTCTCGACAGAATAATTCACCCCTCCACTTT
CASSSRQNNSPLHF
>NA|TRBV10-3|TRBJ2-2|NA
TGTGCCATCAGTGACAGTACAAACACCGGGGAGCTGTTTTTT
CAISDSTNTGELFF
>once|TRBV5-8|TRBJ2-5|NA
TGTGCCAGCAGCCGCGGACAGCAAGAGACCCAGTACTTC
CASSRGQQETQYF
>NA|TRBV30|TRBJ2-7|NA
TGTGCCTGGAGTGTTTCAGGTACCTACGAGCAGTACTTC
CAWSVSGTYEQYF
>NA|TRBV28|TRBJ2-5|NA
TGTGCCAGCAGTTACAGGGGGAGGGGAGAGACCCAGTACTTC
CASSYRGRGETQYF
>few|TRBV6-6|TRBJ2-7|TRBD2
TGTGCCAGCAGTTACTCTAGAGTTAGCGGGGGCTACGAGCAGTACTTC
CASSYSRVSGGYEQYF
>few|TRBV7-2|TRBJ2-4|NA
TGTGCCAGCAGCCCCACAGTAGCCAAAAACATTCAGTACTTC
CASSPTVAKNIQYF
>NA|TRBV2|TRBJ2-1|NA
TGTGCCAGCGGGGGGGCCGGTAATGAGCAGTTCTTC
CASGGAGNEQFF
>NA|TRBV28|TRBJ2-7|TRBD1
TGTGCCAGCACAACCGGGACAGGGCCATCCGAGCAGTACTTC
CASTTGTGPSEQYF
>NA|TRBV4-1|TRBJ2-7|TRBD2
TGCGCCAGCAGCCCGGGAGGGCAGGGCTACGAGCAGTACTTC
CASSPGGQGYEQYF
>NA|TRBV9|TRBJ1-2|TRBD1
TGTGCCAGCAGCGCGGGGACAGGGGGGTGGCCGGTGGGTGGCTACACCTTC
CASSAGTGGWPVGGYTF
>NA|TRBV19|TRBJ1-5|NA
TGTGCCAGTGGATGGGGAGGGGAGGGACAGCCCCAGCATTTT
CASGWGGEGQPQHF
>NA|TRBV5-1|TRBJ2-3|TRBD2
TGCGCCAGCAGCCCGAGACTAGCCCGGGTAACAGATACGCAGTATTTT
CASSPRLARVTDTQYF
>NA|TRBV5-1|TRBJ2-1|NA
TGCGCCAGCAGCTTTACGACGGGTGAGCAGTTCTTC
CASSFTTGEQFF
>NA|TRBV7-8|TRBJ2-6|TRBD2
TGTGCCAGCAGCTTAGCGAGGACTAGCGGGAGTATATCTGGGGCCAACGTCCTGACTTTC
CASSLARTSGSISGANVLTF
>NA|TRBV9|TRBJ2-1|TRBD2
TGTGCCAGCAGTGTCTTGGGAGGGAGCTCCTACAATGAGCAGTTCTTC
CASSVLGGSSYNEQFF
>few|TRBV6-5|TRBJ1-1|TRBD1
TGTGCCAGCCTCAGGGGGCTTACTGAAGCTTTCTTT
CASLRGLTEAFF
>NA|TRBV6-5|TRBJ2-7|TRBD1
TGTGCCAGCAGTGTTCTCCAGGGGGCGGCCTACGAGCAGTACTTC
CASSVLQGAAYEQYF
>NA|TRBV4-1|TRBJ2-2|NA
TGCGCCAGCAGCCAAGATCCCGCGACGGGCGGGGAGCTGTTTTTT
CASSQDPATGGELFF
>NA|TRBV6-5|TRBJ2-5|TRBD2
TGTGCCAGCAGTTACTCGGGAGGGAGCGGGAAAGAGACCCAGTACTTC
CASSYSGGSGKETQYF
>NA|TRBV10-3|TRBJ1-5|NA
TGTGCCACTCGGGGAGAGGGAGGTCAGCCCCAGCATTTT
CATRGEGGQPQHF
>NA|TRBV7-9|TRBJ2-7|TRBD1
TGTGCCAGCAGCCCGACAGGGATCACCTACGAGCAGTACTTC
CASSPTGITYEQYF
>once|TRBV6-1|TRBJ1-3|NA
TGTGCCAGCAGTGAAAACAGGGCTGGAAACACCATATATTTT
CASSENRAGNTIYF
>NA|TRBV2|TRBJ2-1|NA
TGTGCCTCCGCAGCGGAGTTATACAATGAGCAGTTCTTC
CASAAELYNEQFF
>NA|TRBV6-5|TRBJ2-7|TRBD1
TGTGCCAGCAGGGGACAGGGAGTAATGTACGAGCAGTACTTC
CASRGQGVMYEQYF
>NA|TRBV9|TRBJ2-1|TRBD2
TGTGCCAGCAGCGTAGTAGCTAGCGGGAGTGGCGAGCAGTTCTTC
CASSVVASGSGEQFF
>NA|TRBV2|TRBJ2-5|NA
TGTGCCAGCAGTGTACAGGCAAACCACCAAGAGACCCAGTACTTC
CASSVQANHQETQYF
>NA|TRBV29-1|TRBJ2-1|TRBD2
TGCAGCGTTGAAAATGGACCTAGCGGGAGCAATGAGCAGTTCTTC
CSVENGPSGSNEQFF
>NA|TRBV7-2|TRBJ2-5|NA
TGTGCCAGCAGGGAAGGGGCCCAAGAGACCCAGTACTTC
CASREGAQETQYF
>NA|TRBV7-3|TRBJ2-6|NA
TGTGCCAGCAGTGAGGGGGTCTCTGGGGCCAACGTCCTGACTTTC
CASSEGVSGANVLTF